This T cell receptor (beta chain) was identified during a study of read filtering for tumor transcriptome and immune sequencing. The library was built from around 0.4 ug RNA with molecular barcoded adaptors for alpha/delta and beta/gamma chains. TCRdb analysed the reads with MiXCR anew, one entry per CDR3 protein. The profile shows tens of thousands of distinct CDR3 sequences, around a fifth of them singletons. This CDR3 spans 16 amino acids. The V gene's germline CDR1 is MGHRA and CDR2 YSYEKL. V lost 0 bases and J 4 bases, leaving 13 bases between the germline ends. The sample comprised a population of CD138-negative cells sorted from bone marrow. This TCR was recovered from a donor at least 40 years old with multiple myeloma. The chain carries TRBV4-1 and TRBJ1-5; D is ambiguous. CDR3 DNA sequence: TGCGCCAGCAGCCAAGATCGGGGATCTGCTAATCAGCCCCAGCATTTT. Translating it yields CASSQDRGSANQPQHF.